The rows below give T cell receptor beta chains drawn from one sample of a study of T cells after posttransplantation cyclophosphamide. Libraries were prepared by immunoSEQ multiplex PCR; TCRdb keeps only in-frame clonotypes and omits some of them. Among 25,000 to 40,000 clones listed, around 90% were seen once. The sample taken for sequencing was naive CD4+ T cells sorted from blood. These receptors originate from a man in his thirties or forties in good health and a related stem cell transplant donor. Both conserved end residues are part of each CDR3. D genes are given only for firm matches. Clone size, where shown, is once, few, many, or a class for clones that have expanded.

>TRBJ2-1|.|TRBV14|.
CASSRPTGTFQKDEQFF
TGTGCCAGCAGCCGACCAACCGGGACATTCCAGAAGGATGAGCAGTTCTTC
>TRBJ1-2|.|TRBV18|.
CASSPPVRTNYGYTF
TGTGCCAGCTCACCACCGGTCAGAACTAACTATGGCTACACCTTC
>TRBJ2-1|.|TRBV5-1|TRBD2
CASSIFGLAGGSYNEQFF
TGCGCCAGCAGCATCTTTGGACTAGCGGGGGGTTCCTACAATGAGCAGTTCTTC
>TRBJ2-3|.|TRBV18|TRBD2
CASSPLGAGGPDTQYF
TGTGCCAGCTCCCCCTTGGGAGCGGGGGGCCCAGATACGCAGTATTTT
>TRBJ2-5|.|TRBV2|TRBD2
CASRAGGIERGETQYF
TGTGCCAGCAGGGCGGGAGGGATTGAGAGGGGAGAGACCCAGTACTTC
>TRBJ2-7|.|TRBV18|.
CASSPQTGPNYEQYF
TGTGCCAGCTCACCACAGACAGGTCCGAACTACGAGCAGTACTTC
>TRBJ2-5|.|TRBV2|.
CASTVLVKETQYF
TGTGCCAGCACAGTCCTAGTCAAAGAGACCCAGTACTTC
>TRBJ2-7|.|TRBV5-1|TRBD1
CASSFSLGQGSYEQYF
TGCGCCAGCAGCTTCTCACTCGGACAGGGTTCCTACGAGCAGTACTTC
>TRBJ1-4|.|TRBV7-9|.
CASTRAATNEKLFF
TGTGCCAGCACGAGGGCTGCAACTAATGAAAAACTGTTTTTT
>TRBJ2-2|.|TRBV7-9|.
CASSAVRPNTGELFF
TGTGCCAGCAGCGCGGTCCGCCCGAACACCGGGGAGCTGTTTTTT
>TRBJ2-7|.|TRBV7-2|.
CASSFSDSYEQYF
TGTGCCAGCAGCTTTTCGGACAGCTACGAGCAGTACTTC
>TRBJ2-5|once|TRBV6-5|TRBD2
CASSETSGGSETQYF
TGTGCCAGCAGCGAAACTAGCGGGGGGTCAGAGACCCAGTACTTC
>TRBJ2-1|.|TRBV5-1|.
CASSPPGVAVSYNEQFF
TGCGCCAGCAGCCCCCCCGGAGTAGCGGTCTCCTACAATGAGCAGTTCTTC
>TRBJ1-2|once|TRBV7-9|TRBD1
CASSFDRGEGYTF
TGTGCCAGCAGCTTTGACAGGGGTGAAGGCTACACCTTC
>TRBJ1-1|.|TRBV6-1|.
CASTQGGWTEAFF
TGTGCCAGCACGCAAGGGGGTTGGACTGAAGCTTTCTTT
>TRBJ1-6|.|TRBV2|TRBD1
CASSYRDSPNSPLHF
TGTGCCAGCAGTTACCGGGACAGCCCTAATTCACCCCTCCACTTT
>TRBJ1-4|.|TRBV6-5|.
CASRFLGGNEKLFF
TGTGCCAGTAGATTTCTTGGGGGGAATGAAAAACTGTTTTTT
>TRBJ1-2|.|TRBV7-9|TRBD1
CASSFNALDRGNGYTF
TGTGCCAGCAGCTTCAATGCGTTGGACAGGGGGAATGGCTACACCTTC
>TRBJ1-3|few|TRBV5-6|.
CASSLAGNLRNTIYF
TGTGCCAGCAGCTTGGCCGGGAACCTTAGAAACACCATATATTTT
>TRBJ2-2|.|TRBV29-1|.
CSVDGAENTGELFF
TGCAGCGTTGATGGGGCGGAGAACACCGGGGAGCTGTTTTTT
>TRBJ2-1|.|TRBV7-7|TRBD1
CASSLGQGNEQFF
TGTGCTAGCAGCTTAGGACAGGGCAATGAGCAGTTCTTC
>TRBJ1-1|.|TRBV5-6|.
CASSLEGLNTEAFF
TGTGCCAGCAGCTTGGAGGGGTTGAACACTGAAGCTTTCTTT
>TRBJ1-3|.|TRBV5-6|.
CASSLVERGNTIYF
TGTGCCAGCAGCTTGGTGGAGCGTGGAAACACCATATATTTT
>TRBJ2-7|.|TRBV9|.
CASSALGRVKQYF
TGTGCCAGCAGCGCCCTTGGGCGGGTCAAGCAGTACTTC
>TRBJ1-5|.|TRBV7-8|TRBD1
CASSEDRGKNQPQHF
TGTGCCAGCAGTGAGGACAGGGGGAAAAATCAGCCCCAGCATTTT
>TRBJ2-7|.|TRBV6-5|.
CASSSPRGYEQYF
TGTGCCAGCAGCTCCCCCAGGGGATACGAGCAGTACTTC